Sequencing of this T cell receptor beta chain was carried out in a study of T cells after yellow fever vaccination. General study results and limits: High-abundance clonotypes from the bulk population could contaminate FACS-sorted repertoires.

TCRdb fed the 5' RACE reads into MiXCR, producing one record per CDR3 protein. Seen here are 620,000 or so distinct CDR3 sequences, 17% observed once, and the top ten hold approximately 15%. V gave up 4 bases and J gave up 1 base, with 8 bases separating them. There are 14 residues in the CDR3. The V gene's germline CDR1 is MDHEN and CDR2 SYDVKM. This clonotype was observed a handful of times. The antigen is not known. Sample: PBMCs, taken 5 to 6 days after the first yellow fever vaccination. This TCR derives from a man between 18 and 35 years old who received the YFV17D yellow fever vaccine. The gene calls are TRBV28 and TRBJ1-5; D call uncertain. CDR3 DNA: TGTGCCAGCAGTTCCCTCGGAAGCAATCAGCCCCAGCATTTT. It is translated as CASSSLGSNQPQHF.